These T cell receptor beta chains were read from a single sample in a study of blood T cell repertoires in COVID-19. Sequencing used immunoSEQ multiplex PCR; TCRdb keeps in-frame clones, though not all of them. The sample includes fewer than 250,000 clones, 82% seen only once; the top ten take approximately 12%. The material sequenced was peripheral blood. The receptors were sampled from a woman between 40 and 55 years old with acute or convalescent COVID-19. CDR3s include the opening cysteine and the closing phenylalanine or tryptophan. Fields, in order: V gene, J gene, clone size, D gene, CDR3 protein, CDR3 DNA. D genes are given only for firm matches. Expanded clones are given a class, and other clones once, few, many or no size at all.

>TRBV13|TRBJ2-5|.|.
CASSLRGTQETQYF
TGTGCCAGCAGCTTAAGGGGGACCCAAGAGACCCAGTACTTC
>TRBV18|TRBJ1-6|once|.
CASSLQGSAYNSPLHF
TGTGCCAGCTCTCTCCAGGGGTCCGCCTATAATTCACCCCTCCACTTT
>TRBV7-2|TRBJ2-3|.|.
CASSLASFADTQYF
TGTGCCAGCAGCTTAGCGAGTTTCGCAGATACGCAGTATTTT
>TRBV25-1|TRBJ2-7|.|TRBD1
CASKPRTGVHEQYF
TGTGCCAGCAAACCTAGGACAGGGGTGCACGAGCAGTACTTC
>TRBV6-5|TRBJ2-2|.|TRBD2
CATKGLAGGTGELFF
TGTGCCACTAAGGGACTAGCGGGGGGAACCGGGGAGCTGTTTTTT
>TRBV6-6|TRBJ2-3|.|TRBD1
CASSAQGANTQYF
TGTGCCAGCAGTGCCCAGGGGGCGAATACGCAGTATTTT
>TRBV19|TRBJ1-1|.|TRBD1
CASSYTGAEAFF
TGTGCCAGTAGTTATACAGGGGCTGAAGCTTTCTTT
>TRBV10-1|TRBJ2-3|.|.
CASSVGGIDTQYF
TGCGCCAGCAGTGTCGGAGGTATCGATACGCAGTATTTT
>TRBV6-5|TRBJ2-7|once|TRBD2
CASRRGASSYEQYF
TGTGCCAGCAGGCGGGGGGCCTCTTCCTACGAGCAGTACTTC
>TRBV19|TRBJ2-7|.|TRBD1
CASSPGQVTEQYF
TGTGCCAGTAGTCCGGGACAGGTAACCGAGCAGTACTTC
>TRBV6-4|TRBJ1-2|.|.
CASSDSYRGDGYTF
TGTGCCAGCAGTGACTCGTACCGGGGGGATGGCTACACCTTC
>TRBV6-1|TRBJ1-1|.|.
CASSDFDGVNTEAFF
TGTGCCAGCAGTGATTTCGACGGGGTGAACACTGAAGCTTTCTTT
>TRBV10-3|TRBJ2-7|.|.
CAISESSDEQYF
TGTGCCATCAGTGAGTCATCGGACGAGCAGTACTTC
>TRBV10-1|TRBJ2-4|few|.
CASSEGTGPGDIQYF
TGCGCCAGCAGTGAGGGTACGGGGCCGGGGGACATTCAGTACTTC
>TRBV11-2|TRBJ1-2|.|.
CASSLDQLRGNSYGYTF
TGTGCCAGCAGCTTAGATCAGCTTAGGGGGAACTCCTATGGCTACACCTTC
>TRBV7-8|TRBJ1-1|.|.
CASSLAAHTEAFF
TGTGCCAGCAGCTTGGCTGCCCACACTGAAGCTTTCTTT
>TRBV14|TRBJ1-1|.|TRBD1
CASSQRDRGRTEAFF
TGTGCCAGCAGCCAGCGGGACAGGGGCCGGACTGAAGCTTTCTTT
>TRBV3-1/TRBV3-2|TRBJ2-5|few|.
CASSQDLRGVTQYF
TGTGCCAGCAGCCAAGATCTCAGGGGGGTAACCCAGTACTTC
>TRBV9|TRBJ1-2|.|.
CASSVSGSNYGYTF
TGTGCCAGCAGCGTATCGGGGAGTAACTATGGCTACACCTTC
>TRBV27|TRBJ1-2|few|TRBD1
CASSGTGFGYTF
TGTGCCAGCAGCGGGACAGGGTTTGGCTACACCTTC
>TRBV6-1|TRBJ2-3|.|.
CASSEKAFWGGRTDTQYF
TGTGCCAGCAGTGAAAAGGCGTTCTGGGGGGGCCGCACAGATACGCAGTATTTT
>TRBV5-1|TRBJ2-1|.|TRBD1
CASSDRGEQFF
TGCGCCAGCAGTGACAGGGGCGAGCAGTTCTTC
>TRBV19|TRBJ1-6|once|.
CASSITPQGSSYNSPLHF
TGTGCCAGTAGTATTACACCTCAGGGGAGCTCCTATAATTCACCCCTCCACTTT
>TRBV11-2|TRBJ1-4|.|TRBD1
CASSIQGADEKLFF
TGTGCCAGCAGCATACAGGGGGCCGATGAAAAACTGTTTTTT
>TRBV19|TRBJ2-7|.|TRBD1
CASSMRPGTGGPRSYEQYF
TGTGCCAGTAGTATGCGCCCCGGGACAGGGGGTCCCCGCTCCTACGAGCAGTACTTC
>TRBV10-3|TRBJ1-5|.|.
CAISYNDGSKPQHF
TGTGCCATCAGTTATAATGACGGGTCGAAGCCCCAGCATTTT